Following are 8 T cell receptor beta chains from one sample sequenced in a study of blood T cell repertoires in COVID-19. Generated by immunoSEQ multiplex PCR, the TCRdb table keeps only in-frame clones and is missing some. The data contain about 130,000 clones, under 85% of them singletons. The sample consisted of PBMCs or T cells enriched from blood (not recorded which). These receptors all come from a man aged 25-40 years who had recovered from COVID-19.

The chain joins TRBV5-6 to TRBJ2-7; 7 bases match TRBD2. The V gene end was trimmed by 2 bases and the J gene end by 4 bases; junction bases not matched to a gene: 9. The CDR3 is 15 amino acids. Germline V lookup: CDR1 SGHDT, CDR2 YYEEEE. The CDR3: CASSLVREDRYEQYF. The DNA of the CDR3 is TGTGCCAGCAGCTTAGTCCGGGAGGATAGGTACGAGCAGTACTTC.

This clone appeared a few times. This chain connects TRBV10-2 to TRBJ1-2; 7 bases map to TRBD1. V dropped 5 bases and J dropped 5; count of bases not matched to a gene: 8. This CDR3 spans 14 amino acids. Germline CDR1 reads WSHSY; CDR2 reads SAAADI. The CDR3 is CASSTDRDMYGYTF. The CDR3 coding sequence is TGCGCCAGCAGTACTGACAGGGACATGTATGGCTACACCTTC.

The chain combines TRBV24-1 with TRBJ2-5; 9 nucleotides line up with TRBD2. CDR1 is KGHDR and CDR2 is SFDVKD in the germline V gene. V trimming: 3 bases; J trimming: 3 bases; junction bases outside the gene matches: 4. This CDR3 contains 15 residues. The CDR3 sequence: CATSDGGGGEETQYF. The DNA of the CDR3 is TGTGCCACCAGTGATGGGGGCGGGGGGGAAGAGACCCAGTACTTC.

V and J are TRBV27 and TRBJ2-1, with a weak D call TRBD1 (7 bases). This CDR3 has 14 residues. Germline V gene lookup returns CDR1 MNHEY and CDR2 SMNVEV (reference sequence). Trimming took 3 bases from V and 9 from J, leaving 15 bases between them. DNA of the CDR3: TGTGCCAGCAGTTTTCAGGGGCAGGGGGGTGAGCAGTTCTTC. Translating gives CASSFQGQGGEQFF.

This clone was found a few times. This CDR3 reads CASSFTGGRSSYNEQFF. CDR3 bases: TGTGCCAGCAGCTTTACCGGCGGGAGGAGCTCCTACAATGAGCAGTTCTTC. This sequence joins TRBV11-2 and TRBJ2-1; TRBD2 matches at 8 bases. Per the germline V gene, CDR1 is SGHAT and CDR2 is FQNNGV. V lost 3 bases, J lost 0 bases, and 7 bases stayed unmatched. The CDR3 is 17 residues long.

This clone was seen a single time. V and J are TRBV19 and TRBJ1-1, with 8 bases matching TRBD1. The germline gives CDR1 LNHDA, CDR2 SQIVND (reference sequence). J lost 1 base, V lost 6 bases, and 4 bases had no gene match. CDR3 size: 14 residues. CDR3 in DNA: TGTGCCAGTAGCCGAACAGGGGGGAACACTGAAGCTTTCTTT. Its protein product is CASSRTGGNTEAFF.

The chain's CDR3 is CATSRDPGVNTEAFF. As DNA, the CDR3 is TGTGCCACCAGCAGAGATCCGGGGGTGAACACTGAAGCTTTCTTT. V usage is TRBV15 and J usage is TRBJ1-1; tentatively, D is TRBD1 (5 bases). The germline gives CDR1 LNHNV, CDR2 YYDKDF (reference sequence). Trimming removed 0 bases from V and 0 bases from J, with 8 bases in between. The CDR3 runs to 15 residues.

The V and J genes are TRBV4-1 and TRBJ2-6, with 7 bases lining up with TRBD2. This CDR3 region has 17 residues. The V and J ends lost 1 base and 1 base, in that order; junction bases with no gene match: 4. CDR1 is MGHRA, CDR2 YSYEKL, per germline. DNA of the CDR3: TGCGCCAGCAGCCAAGGTACCGGGGGGTCTGGGGCCAACGTCCTGACTTTC. This translates into CASSQGTGGSGANVLTF.